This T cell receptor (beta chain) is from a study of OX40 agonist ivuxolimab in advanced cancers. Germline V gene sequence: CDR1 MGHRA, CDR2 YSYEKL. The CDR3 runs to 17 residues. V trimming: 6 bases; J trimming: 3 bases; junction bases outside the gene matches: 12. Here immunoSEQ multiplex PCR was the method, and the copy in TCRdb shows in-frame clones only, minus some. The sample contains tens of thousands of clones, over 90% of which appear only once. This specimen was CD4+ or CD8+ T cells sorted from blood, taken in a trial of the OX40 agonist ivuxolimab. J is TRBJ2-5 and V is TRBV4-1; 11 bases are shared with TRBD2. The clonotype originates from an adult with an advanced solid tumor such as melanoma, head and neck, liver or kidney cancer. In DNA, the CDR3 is TGCGCCAGCAGTCCTACCGGGACTAGCGGAGTCGAAGAGACCCAGTACTTC. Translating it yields CASSPTGTSGVEETQYF.